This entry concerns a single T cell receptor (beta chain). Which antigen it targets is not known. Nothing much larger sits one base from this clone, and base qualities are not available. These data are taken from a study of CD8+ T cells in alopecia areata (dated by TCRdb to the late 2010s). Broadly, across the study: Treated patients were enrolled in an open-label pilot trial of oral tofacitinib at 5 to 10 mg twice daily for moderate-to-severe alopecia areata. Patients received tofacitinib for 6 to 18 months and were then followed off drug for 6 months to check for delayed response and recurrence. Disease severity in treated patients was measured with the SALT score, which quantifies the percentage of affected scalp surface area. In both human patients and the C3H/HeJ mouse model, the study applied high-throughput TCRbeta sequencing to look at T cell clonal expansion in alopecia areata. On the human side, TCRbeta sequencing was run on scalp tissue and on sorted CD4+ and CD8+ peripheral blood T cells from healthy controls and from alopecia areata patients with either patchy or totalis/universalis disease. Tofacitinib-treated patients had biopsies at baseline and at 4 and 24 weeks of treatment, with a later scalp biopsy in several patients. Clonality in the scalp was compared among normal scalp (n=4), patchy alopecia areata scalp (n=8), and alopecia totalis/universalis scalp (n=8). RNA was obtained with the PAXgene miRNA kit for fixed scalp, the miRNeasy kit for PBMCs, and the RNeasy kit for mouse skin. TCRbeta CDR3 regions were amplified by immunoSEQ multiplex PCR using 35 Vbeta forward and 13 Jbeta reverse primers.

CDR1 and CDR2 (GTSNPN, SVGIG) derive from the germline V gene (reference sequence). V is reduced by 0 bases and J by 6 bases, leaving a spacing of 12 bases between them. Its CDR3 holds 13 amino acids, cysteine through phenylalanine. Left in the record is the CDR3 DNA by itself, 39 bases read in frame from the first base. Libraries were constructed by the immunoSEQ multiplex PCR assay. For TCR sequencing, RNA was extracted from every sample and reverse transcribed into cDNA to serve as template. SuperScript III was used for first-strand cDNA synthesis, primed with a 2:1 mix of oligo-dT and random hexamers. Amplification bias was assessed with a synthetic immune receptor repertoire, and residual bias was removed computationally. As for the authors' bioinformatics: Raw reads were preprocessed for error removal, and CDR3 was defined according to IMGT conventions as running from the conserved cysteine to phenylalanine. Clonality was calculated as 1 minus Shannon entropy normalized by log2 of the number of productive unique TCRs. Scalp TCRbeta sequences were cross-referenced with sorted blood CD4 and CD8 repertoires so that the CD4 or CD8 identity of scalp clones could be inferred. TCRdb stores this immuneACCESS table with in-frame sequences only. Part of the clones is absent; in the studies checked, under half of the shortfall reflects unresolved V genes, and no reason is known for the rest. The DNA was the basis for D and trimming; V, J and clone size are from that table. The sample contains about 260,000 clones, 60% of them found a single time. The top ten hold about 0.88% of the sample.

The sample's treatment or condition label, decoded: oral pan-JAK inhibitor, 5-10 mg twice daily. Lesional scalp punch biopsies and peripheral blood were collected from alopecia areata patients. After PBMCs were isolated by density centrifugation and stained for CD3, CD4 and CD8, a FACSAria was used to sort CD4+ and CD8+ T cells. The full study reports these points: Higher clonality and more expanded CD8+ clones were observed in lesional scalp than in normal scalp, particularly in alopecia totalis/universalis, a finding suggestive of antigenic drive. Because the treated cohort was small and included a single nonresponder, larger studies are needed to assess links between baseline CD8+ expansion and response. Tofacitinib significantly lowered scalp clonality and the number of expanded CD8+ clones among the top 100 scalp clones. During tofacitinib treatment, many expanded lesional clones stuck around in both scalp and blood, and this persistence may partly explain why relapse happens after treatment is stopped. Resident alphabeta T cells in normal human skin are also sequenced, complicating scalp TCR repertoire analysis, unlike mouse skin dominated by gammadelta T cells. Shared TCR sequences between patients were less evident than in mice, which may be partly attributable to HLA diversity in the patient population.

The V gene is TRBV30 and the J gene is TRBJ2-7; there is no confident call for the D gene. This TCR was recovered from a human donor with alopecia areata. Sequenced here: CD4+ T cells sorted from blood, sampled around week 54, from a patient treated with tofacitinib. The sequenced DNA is TGTGCCTGGAGTGTTCGGGTCATATCCGAGCAGTACTTC. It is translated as CAWSVRVISEQYF.